A selection of T cell receptor beta chains follows, all from one sample in a study of CD8 T cells in ankylosing spondylitis. TCRdb reprocessed the 5' RACE reads via MiXCR and lists one record per CDR3 protein. Here the sample spans 670,000 or so distinct CDR3 sequences, 19% being singletons. Sequenced: blood, either unsorted or a sorted T cell fraction (not recorded which). These receptors came from a male donor with ankylosing spondylitis. Both conserved end residues are part of each CDR3. D genes are given only for firm matches. Some rows have no size entry. The others give once, few or many, or a class for an expanded clone.

v_gene: TRBV3-1; abundance: few; j_gene: TRBJ2-1; d_gene: .; CDR3nt: TGTGCCAGCAGCCAAGAGGAGACCCTCCATGAGCAGTTCTTC; CDR3aa: CASSQEETLHEQFF
v_gene: TRBV6-1; abundance: few; j_gene: TRBJ1-1; d_gene: TRBD1; CDR3nt: TGTGCCAGCAGCCGAAGGGGGACAGATTACACTGAAGCTTTCTTT; CDR3aa: CASSRRGTDYTEAFF
v_gene: TRBV7-9; abundance: few; j_gene: TRBJ2-2; d_gene: TRBD1; CDR3nt: TGTGCCAGCAGTGACAGGGGTCCGAACACCGGGGAGCTGTTTTTT; CDR3aa: CASSDRGPNTGELFF
v_gene: TRBV12-3/TRBV12-4; abundance: .; j_gene: TRBJ2-3; d_gene: .; CDR3nt: TGTGCCAGCAGTCCGTGGCAGGGGGATACGCAGTATTTT; CDR3aa: CASSPWQGDTQYF
v_gene: TRBV12-3/TRBV12-4; abundance: few; j_gene: TRBJ1-4; d_gene: .; CDR3nt: TGTGCCAGCAGGCCCTCACCGGCAACTAATGAAAAACTGTTTTTT; CDR3aa: CASRPSPATNEKLFF
v_gene: TRBV9; abundance: .; j_gene: TRBJ1-1; d_gene: .; CDR3nt: TGTGCCAGCAGCGTTTCCCCGGACTATATGAACACTGAAGCTTTCTTT; CDR3aa: CASSVSPDYMNTEAFF
v_gene: TRBV7-9; abundance: few; j_gene: TRBJ2-4; d_gene: .; CDR3nt: TGTGCCAGCAGCTTTGGCGGGGGCGCCGCCAAAAACATTCAGTACTTC; CDR3aa: CASSFGGGAAKNIQYF
v_gene: TRBV29-1; abundance: few; j_gene: TRBJ1-2; d_gene: .; CDR3nt: TGCAGCGTTGATGTGCCACTCACCAACTATGGCTACACCTTC; CDR3aa: CSVDVPLTNYGYTF
v_gene: TRBV20-1; abundance: .; j_gene: TRBJ2-3; d_gene: TRBD1; CDR3nt: TGCAGTGCCTCAGGACAGGGGAACACAGATACGCAGTATTTT; CDR3aa: CSASGQGNTDTQYF
v_gene: TRBV12-5; abundance: .; j_gene: TRBJ2-1; d_gene: .; CDR3nt: TGTGCTAGTGGCCCCGGACAGACTGACAATGAGCAGTTCTTC; CDR3aa: CASGPGQTDNEQFF
v_gene: TRBV27; abundance: .; j_gene: TRBJ2-7; d_gene: .; CDR3nt: TGTGCCAGCAGCTCAGACAGGTTTTCCTACGAGCAGTACTTC; CDR3aa: CASSSDRFSYEQYF
v_gene: TRBV5-1; abundance: few; j_gene: TRBJ2-3; d_gene: TRBD1; CDR3nt: TGCGCCAGCAGCAAGAGGACAGGAGATACGCAGTATTTT; CDR3aa: CASSKRTGDTQYF
v_gene: TRBV5-6; abundance: .; j_gene: TRBJ2-6; d_gene: .; CDR3nt: TGTGCCAGCAGCTTGCGATCTGGGGCCAACGTCCTGACTTTC; CDR3aa: CASSLRSGANVLTF
v_gene: TRBV11-2; abundance: once; j_gene: TRBJ2-7; d_gene: .; CDR3nt: TGTGCCAGCAGCTCTGACTTGCTTTCCTACGAGCAGTACTTC; CDR3aa: CASSSDLLSYEQYF
v_gene: TRBV12-3/TRBV12-4; abundance: .; j_gene: TRBJ2-1; d_gene: TRBD2; CDR3nt: TGTGCCAGCAGATCGGGACTAGTTCTTGAGCAGTTCTTC; CDR3aa: CASRSGLVLEQFF
v_gene: TRBV6-2/TRBV6-3; abundance: .; j_gene: TRBJ2-6; d_gene: .; CDR3nt: TGTGCCAGCAGTGTTGGTGGTGCTGGGGCCAACGTCCTGACTTTC; CDR3aa: CASSVGGAGANVLTF